This passage covers 2 T cell receptor beta chains from one sample sequenced in a study of CD8 T cells in Susac syndrome. Reverse transcription used 0.5 to 1 ug RNA and random hexamers. In TCRdb, the immunoSEQ multiplex PCR reads were re-called with MiXCR into one record per CDR3 protein. Counted here are some 160,000 distinct CDR3 sequences, nearly 97% occurring once; the ten biggest clones make up 0.065% to 0.095%. Sequencing used CD4+ T cells from PBMCs. These receptors came from a human donor with Susac syndrome.

This clonotype was seen only once. The chain couples TRBV6-5 to TRBJ1-3, with 10 bases lining up with TRBD1. Germline V gene lookup returns CDR1 MNHEY and CDR2 SVGAGI. J gave up 4 bases and V 6 bases, and 6 bases lay outside the gene matches. The CDR3 length is 15 residues. CDR3 sequence (DNA): TGTGCCAGCAGCCCCGACAGGGGGCTGGGAAACACCATATATTTT. It is translated as CASSPDRGLGNTIYF.

The chain uses TRBV6-5 and TRBJ2-7; tentatively, D is TRBD1 (6 bases). The CDR3 is made up of 15 amino acids. The V and J ends lost 0 bases and 4 bases respectively, with 13 bases between them. Germline V gives CDR1 MNHEY, CDR2 SVGAGI. The CDR3 sequence: CASSYSSGAAYEQYF. Here the CDR3 DNA reads TGTGCCAGCAGTTACTCGTCAGGGGCTGCGTACGAGCAGTACTTC.